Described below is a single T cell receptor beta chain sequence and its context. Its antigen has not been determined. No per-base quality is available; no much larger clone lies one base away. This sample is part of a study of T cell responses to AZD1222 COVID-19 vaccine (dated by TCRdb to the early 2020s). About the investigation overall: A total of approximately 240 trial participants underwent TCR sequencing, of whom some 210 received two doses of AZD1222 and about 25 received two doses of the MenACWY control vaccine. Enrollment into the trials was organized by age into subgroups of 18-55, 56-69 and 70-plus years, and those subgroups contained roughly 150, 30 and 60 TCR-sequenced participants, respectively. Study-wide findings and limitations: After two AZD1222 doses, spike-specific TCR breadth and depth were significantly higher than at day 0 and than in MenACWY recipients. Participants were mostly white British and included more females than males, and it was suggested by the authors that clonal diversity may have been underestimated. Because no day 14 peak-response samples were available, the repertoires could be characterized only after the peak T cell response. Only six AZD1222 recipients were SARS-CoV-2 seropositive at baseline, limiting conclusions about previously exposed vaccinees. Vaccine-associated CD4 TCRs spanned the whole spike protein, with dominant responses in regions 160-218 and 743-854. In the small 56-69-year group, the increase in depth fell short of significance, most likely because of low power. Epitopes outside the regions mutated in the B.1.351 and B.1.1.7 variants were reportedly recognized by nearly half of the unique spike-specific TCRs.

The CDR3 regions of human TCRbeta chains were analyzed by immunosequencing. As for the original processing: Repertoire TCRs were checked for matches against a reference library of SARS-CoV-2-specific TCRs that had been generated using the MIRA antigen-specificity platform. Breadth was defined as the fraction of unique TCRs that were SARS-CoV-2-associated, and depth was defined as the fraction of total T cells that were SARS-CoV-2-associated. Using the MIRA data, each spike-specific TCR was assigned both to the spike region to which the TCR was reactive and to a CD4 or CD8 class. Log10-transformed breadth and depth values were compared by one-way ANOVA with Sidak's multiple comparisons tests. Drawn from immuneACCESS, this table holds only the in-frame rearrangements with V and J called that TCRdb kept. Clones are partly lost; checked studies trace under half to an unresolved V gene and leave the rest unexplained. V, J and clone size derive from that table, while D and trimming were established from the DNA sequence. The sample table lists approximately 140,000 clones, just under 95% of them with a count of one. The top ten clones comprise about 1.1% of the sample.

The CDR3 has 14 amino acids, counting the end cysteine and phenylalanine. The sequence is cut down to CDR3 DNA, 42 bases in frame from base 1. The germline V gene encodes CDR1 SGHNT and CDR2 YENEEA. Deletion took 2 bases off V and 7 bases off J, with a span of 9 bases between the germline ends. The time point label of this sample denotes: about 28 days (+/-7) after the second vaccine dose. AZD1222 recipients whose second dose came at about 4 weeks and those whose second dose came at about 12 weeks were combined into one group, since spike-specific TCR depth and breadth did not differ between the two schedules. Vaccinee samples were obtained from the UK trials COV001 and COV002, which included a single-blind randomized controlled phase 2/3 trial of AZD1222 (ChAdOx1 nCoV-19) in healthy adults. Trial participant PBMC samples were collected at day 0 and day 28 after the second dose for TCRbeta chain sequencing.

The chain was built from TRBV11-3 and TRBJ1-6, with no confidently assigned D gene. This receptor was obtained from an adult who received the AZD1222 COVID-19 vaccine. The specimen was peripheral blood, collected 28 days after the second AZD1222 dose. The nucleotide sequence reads TGTGCCAGCAGCTTACTCGGCCTCAATTCACCCCTCCACTTT. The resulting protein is CASSLLGLNSPLHF.